Presented here are 28 T cell receptor beta chains from one specimen sequenced in a study of graft-versus-host responses after intestinal transplantation. Here immunoSEQ multiplex PCR was the method, and the copy in TCRdb shows in-frame clones only, minus some. The repertoire holds some 69,000 clones, roughly 92% seen once, with approximately 6.9% in the top ten. Sequencing was performed on bone marrow, taken 734 days after intestinal transplantation. The receptors shown here come from a human patient who received an intestinal transplant, so some T cells may come from the graft donor.

The gene calls are TRBV6-1 and TRBJ1-5; 8 positions match TRBD1. This CDR3 is 13 amino acids long. Trimming took 9 bases from V and 3 from J; bases not matched to a gene: 4. Looked up from germline, CDR1 is MNHNS and CDR2 is SASEGT. The CDR3 nucleotides read TGTGCCAGTGGACAGGGAAACAATCAGCCCCAGCATTTT. Amino acid sequence: CASGQGNNQPQHF.

This chain links TRBV6-1 with TRBJ1-5, with TRBD1 matching over 9 bases. There are 14 residues in the CDR3. The V segment lost 2 bases and the J segment 7 bases; nucleotides outside the gene matches: 3. Germline CDR1 and CDR2: MNHNS and SASEGT. DNA of the CDR3: TGTGCCAGCAGTGAAACAGGGGGCGGGCAGCCCCAGCATTTT. It translates to CASSETGGGQPQHF.

The V call is TRBV27, the J call TRBJ2-1, with D hard to call. Germline V gene lookup returns CDR1 MNHEY and CDR2 SMNVEV (reference sequence). The V end was cut by 10 bases, the J end by 7 bases, with 20 bases between. The CDR3 contains 14 residues. CDR3 sequence: CAIRGRIGRNEQFF. The CDR3 DNA reads TGTGCCATCCGTGGACGGATTGGTCGGAATGAGCAGTTCTTC.

The rearrangement joins TRBV27 to TRBJ2-7; D unresolved. Trimming removed 4 bases at V and 0 bases at J, with 13 bases between. This CDR3 contains 15 residues. Looked up from germline, CDR1 is MNHEY and CDR2 is SMNVEV (reference sequence). This chain's CDR3 is CASSSLFLSSYEQYF. The CDR3 DNA is TGTGCCAGCAGTTCCCTCTTTCTGTCCTCCTACGAGCAGTACTTC.

The chain is built from TRBV30 and TRBJ2-5; the D gene is possibly TRBD2 (5 bases). The CDR3 extends over 11 amino acids. Deletions cut 3 bases from V and 7 bases from J, with 9 bases between. Per the germline V gene, CDR1 is GTSNPN and CDR2 is SVGIG (reference sequence). Here the CDR3 DNA reads TGTGCCTGGAGGGGAGAGCGGACCCAGTACTTC. Translation: CAWRGERTQYF.

The chain is built from TRBV19 and TRBJ2-1; the match to TRBD2 covers 9 bases. CDR1 is LNHDA, CDR2 SQIVND, per germline (reference sequence). V dropped 2 bases and J dropped 0; count of bases not matched to a gene: 2. The length of the CDR3 is 16 residues. CDR3 sequence (DNA): TGTGCCAGTAGTATAAGCGGGGGGAGCTCCTACAATGAGCAGTTCTTC. This encodes CASSISGGSSYNEQFF. Filled out from reference TRBV19 and TRBJ2-1, the complete variable domain reads DGGITQSPKYLFRKEGQNVTLSCEQNLNHDAMYWYRQDPGQGLRLIYYSQIVNDFQKGDIAEGYSVSREKKESFPLTVTSAQKNPTAFYLCASSISGGSSYNEQFFGPGTRLTVL.

This clone occurred once. The chain employs TRBV7-9 and TRBJ1-1; maybe TRBD1 (5 bases). Germline V CDR1 and CDR2: SEHNR, FQNEAQ (reference sequence). V shed 8 bases and J shed 5 bases, with 15 bases lying between them. The CDR3 length is 13 residues. CDR3 DNA sequence: TGTGCCAGCGTACGGGACCCTGGAACTGAAGCTTTCTTT. Encoded protein: CASVRDPGTEAFF.

This chain connects TRBV6-5 to TRBJ2-2; D unresolved. Germline CDR1 reads MNHEY; CDR2 reads SVGAGI. This CDR3 has 16 amino acids. The ends were cut back, 2 bases at V and 1 base at J, with 11 bases in the middle. The CDR3 reads CASSYREARNTGELFF. The DNA of the CDR3 is TGTGCCAGCAGTTACCGCGAAGCCAGGAACACCGGGGAGCTGTTTTTT.

V and J are TRBV15 and TRBJ2-7; no clear D gene. Trimming took off 4 bases at V and 4 bases at J, with 5 bases between the two ends. The CDR3 contains 11 residues. Germline V gene lookup returns CDR1 LNHNV and CDR2 YYDKDF (reference sequence). For the CDR3, the DNA is TGTGCCACCAGCACTCCATACGAGCAGTACTTC. It yields the protein CATSTPYEQYF. Using reference TRBV15 and TRBJ2-7 for the parts outside the CDR3, the full variable domain is DAMVIQNPRYQVTQFGKPVTLSCSQTLNHNVMYWYQQKSSQAPKLLFHYYDKDFNNEADTPDNFQSRRPNTSFCFLDIRSPGLGDTAMYLCATSTPYEQYFGPGTRLTVT.

The rearrangement joins TRBV5-1 to TRBJ2-5, with D perhaps matching TRBD2 (6 bases). Germline lookup yields CDR1 SGHRS and CDR2 YFSETQ. The CDR3 is 14 residues long. V was pared by 0 bases and J by 5 bases, with 11 bases between. For the CDR3, the DNA is TGCGCCAGCAGCTTGGGACTAGAGGAGGAGACCCAGTACTTC. This encodes CASSLGLEEETQYF.

The chain links TRBV19 to TRBJ2-3; 8 bases agree with TRBD1. Germline CDR1 LNHDA, CDR2 SQIVND (reference sequence). This CDR3 spans 15 amino acids. V was clipped by 5 bases and J by 0 bases; unmatched bases: 4. The CDR3 sequence is CASSSWTGSTDTQYF. As DNA, the CDR3 is TGTGCCAGTAGTTCCTGGACAGGGAGCACAGATACGCAGTATTTT.

V and J are TRBV4-1 and TRBJ1-1, with TRBD1 identical over 8 bases. This CDR3 has 13 residues. Germline-derived CDR1 and CDR2 are MGHRA and YSYEKL. V gave up 4 bases and J gave up 5 bases; unmatched junction bases: 3. The CDR3 reads CASSPQGGTEAFF. DNA for the CDR3: TGCGCCAGCAGCCCACAGGGGGGGACTGAAGCTTTCTTT.

This clone has just one count. The junction departs from germline at one end; a sequencing error may be responsible. The chain is built from TRBV6-4 and TRBJ2-7; possible D gene TRBD2, 6 bases. This CDR3 is built from 13 residues. From germline, CDR1 is MRHNA and CDR2 SNTAGT. CDR3 sequence: CASSDGTGEGVHF. The CDR3 DNA reads TGTGCCAGCAGTGACGGGACGGGGGAAGGGGTTCACTTC.

This clone occurred a few times. The sample contains more than one DNA sequence encoding this CDR3. The CDR3 is CSGQNTEAFF. The CDR3 nucleotides are TGCAGCGGACAGAACACTGAAGCTTTCTTT. This chain joins TRBV29-1 and TRBJ1-1, with unresolved D. Germline CDR1 reads SQVTM; CDR2 reads ANQGSEA. The CDR3 length is 10 residues. Trimming pared 7 bases from V and 1 base from J, leaving 4 bases between.

This chain connects TRBV5-6 to TRBJ2-7, with D perhaps TRBD1 (5 bases). Trimming pared 4 bases from V and 2 bases from J, leaving 19 bases between. CDR3 length: 16 amino acids. Germline CDR1 reads SGHDT; CDR2 reads YYEEEE. DNA of the CDR3: TGTGCCAGCAGCGGGTTTGTTCTCTCAGGGACCTACGAGCAGTACTTC. Residues: CASSGFVLSGTYEQYF.

This chain connects TRBV2 to TRBJ1-1; TRBD1 might be the D (5 bases). The germline V and J ends were trimmed by 7 bases and 1 base, with 10 bases remaining between them. The CDR3 contains 13 residues. CDR1 and CDR2 (germline): SNHLY, FYNNEI. The CDR3 DNA reads as TGTGCCAGCAATTGGAGGGGGAACACTGAAGCTTTCTTT. Translated: CASNWRGNTEAFF.

The genes are TRBV2 and TRBJ1-5; no reliable D call. Deletions cut 8 bases from V and 9 bases from J, with 17 bases between. Germline CDR1 and CDR2: SNHLY and FYNNEI. There are 13 residues in the CDR3. The CDR3 reads CASLGSGGRPQHF. In DNA, the CDR3 is TGTGCCAGCCTGGGGTCAGGTGGTAGGCCCCAGCATTTT.

The V gene is TRBV6-5, the J gene TRBJ1-1; D is perhaps TRBD1 (5 bases). This CDR3 region has 12 residues. CDR1 MNHEY and CDR2 SVGAGI come from the germline V gene. V lost 8 bases, J lost 4 bases, and 11 bases lay in between. The CDR3 sequence: CASGPGGTEAFF. Here the CDR3 DNA reads TGTGCCAGCGGTCCTGGGGGCACTGAAGCTTTCTTT.

The chain joins TRBV29-1 to TRBJ2-2; D may be TRBD2 (6 bases). V lost 4 bases to trimming and J lost 1 base, with 7 bases between them. CDR3 length: 13 residues. Per germline, CDR1 SQVTM and CDR2 ANQGSEA. The CDR3 sequence: CSVAAGNTGELFF. The CDR3 coding sequence is TGCAGCGTTGCAGCGGGGAACACCGGGGAGCTGTTTTTT.

This chain uses TRBV30 with TRBJ2-7; possibly TRBD1 or TRBD2 for D (5 bases each). This CDR3 is built from 15 residues. Deletions cut 5 bases from V and 6 bases from J, with 23 bases between. The germline V gene has CDR1 GTSNPN and CDR2 SVGIG (reference sequence). This CDR3 is CAWGGPRARAGEQYF. In nucleotides, the CDR3 is TGTGCCTGGGGGGGACCAAGGGCAAGGGCTGGCGAGCAGTACTTC.

J is TRBJ2-2 and V is TRBV2; TRBD2 matches 11 bases. The CDR3 has 17 residues. Germline loops: CDR1 SNHLY, CDR2 FYNNEI. V lost 6 bases, J lost 1 base, and 7 bases stayed unmatched. This CDR3 is CASRFSGRAVNTGELFF. In nucleotides, the CDR3 is TGTGCCAGCAGATTTAGCGGGAGGGCCGTGAACACCGGGGAGCTGTTTTTT.

The chain links TRBV27 to TRBJ1-3, with 10 bases identical to TRBD1. V gave up 5 bases and J gave up 4 bases; unmatched junction bases: 2. Germline V gives CDR1 MNHEY, CDR2 SMNVEV (reference sequence). The CDR3 is made up of 14 amino acids. CDR3 DNA sequence: TGTGCCAGCAGTGACAGGGGGCGGGGAAACACCATATATTTT. Its protein is CASSDRGRGNTIYF.

This clone has just one count. V is TRBV20-1 and J is TRBJ2-7; D not resolved. V was trimmed by 7 bases and J by 2 bases, leaving 9 bases between them. From germline, CDR1 is DFQATT and CDR2 SNEGSKA (reference sequence). The CDR3 covers 11 residues. Here the CDR3 DNA reads TGCAGTGTCCCCGCCCCCTACGAGCAGTACTTC. Translated: CSVPAPYEQYF.

This chain connects TRBV27 to TRBJ1-1, with no clear D. CDR3 length equals 14 residues. Between the trimmed V and J ends, which lost 6 bases and 3 bases, there was a span of 14 bases. Germline V gene sequence: CDR1 MNHEY, CDR2 SMNVEV (reference sequence). The chain's CDR3 is CASSRTFADTEAFF. CDR3 DNA sequence: TGTGCCAGCAGCAGGACGTTTGCGGACACTGAAGCTTTCTTT.

This rearrangement joins TRBV7-9 to TRBJ2-2; no reliable D call. The germline V and J ends were trimmed by 4 bases and 5 bases, with 8 bases remaining between them. The V gene's germline CDR1 is SEHNR and CDR2 FQNEAQ (reference sequence). The CDR3 spans 13 residues. CDR3 coding DNA: TGTGCCAGCAGCTCGATCCTAACCGGGGAGCTGTTTTTT. Translated: CASSSILTGELFF.

As regards this clone: One end of the junction fails to match germline, which may point to a read error. The V call is TRBV7-6, the J call TRBJ2-1, with 12 bases fitting TRBD2. Germline V gene lookup returns CDR1 SGHVS and CDR2 FNYEAQ. The CDR3 loop spans 15 amino acids. CDR3 nucleotide sequence: TGTGCCAGCAGCCTAGCGGGAGGGCCCTACAATGAGCAGTTCTTC. Amino acid sequence: CASSLAGGPYNEQFF.

The rearrangement links TRBV27 to TRBJ1-5; D is undetermined. Germline loops: CDR1 MNHEY, CDR2 SMNVEV (reference sequence). The CDR3 runs to 14 residues. V was shortened by 10 bases and J by 2 bases, with 15 bases between the two germline ends. CDR3 coding DNA: TGTGCCACCTCTTGGAGTTTTGGCAATCAGCCCCAGCATTTT. Its translation is CATSWSFGNQPQHF.

The rearrangement uses TRBV13 and TRBJ1-2, with 8 nucleotides matching TRBD1. Germline assignment: CDR1 PRHDT and CDR2 FYEKMQ (reference sequence). The J segment lost 5 bases and the V segment lost 0 bases, leaving 5 bases of the junction unmatched. The CDR3 runs 15 residues. CDR3 amino acids: CASSLGRGTGYGYTF. CDR3 sequence (DNA): TGTGCCAGCAGCTTAGGCAGGGGGACAGGTTATGGCTACACCTTC. The full variable domain, completed using reference TRBV13 and TRBJ1-2, is AAGVIQSPRHLIKEKRETATLKCYPIPRHDTVYWYQQGPGQDPQFLISFYEKMQSDKGSIPDRFSAQQFSDYHSELNMSSLELGDSALYFCASSLGRGTGYGYTFGSGTRLTVV.